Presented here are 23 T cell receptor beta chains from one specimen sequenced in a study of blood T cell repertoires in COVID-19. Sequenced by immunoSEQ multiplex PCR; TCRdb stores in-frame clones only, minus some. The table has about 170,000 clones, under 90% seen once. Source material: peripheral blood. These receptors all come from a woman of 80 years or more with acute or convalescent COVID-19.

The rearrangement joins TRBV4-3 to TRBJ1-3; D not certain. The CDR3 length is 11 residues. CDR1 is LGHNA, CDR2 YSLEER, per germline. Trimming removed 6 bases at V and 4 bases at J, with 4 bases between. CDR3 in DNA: TGCGCCAGCAGGGGCGGAAACACCATATATTTT. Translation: CASRGGNTIYF.

The CDR3 protein is CASSFDRVGVVGTEAFF. Written as DNA, the CDR3 is TGTGCCAGCAGCTTCGACAGGGTGGGAGTAGTGGGGACTGAAGCTTTCTTT. The chain combines TRBV7-8 with TRBJ1-1; 7 nucleotides line up with TRBD1. The CDR3 sequence is 17 residues long. The V gene's germline CDR1 is SGHVS and CDR2 FQNEAQ. V gave up 3 bases and J gave up 5 bases; unmatched junction bases: 15.

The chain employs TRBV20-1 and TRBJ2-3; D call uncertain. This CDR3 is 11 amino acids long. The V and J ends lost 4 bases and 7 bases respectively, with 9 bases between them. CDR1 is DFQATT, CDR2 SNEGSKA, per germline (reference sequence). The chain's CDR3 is CSATLTNTQYF. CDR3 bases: TGCAGTGCTACACTAACGAATACGCAGTATTTT.

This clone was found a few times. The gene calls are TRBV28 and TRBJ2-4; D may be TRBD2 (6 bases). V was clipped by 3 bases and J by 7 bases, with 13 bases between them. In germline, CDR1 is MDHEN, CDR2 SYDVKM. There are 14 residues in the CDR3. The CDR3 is CASSFRGGENIQYF. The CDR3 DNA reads TGTGCCAGCAGTTTTAGAGGAGGGGAGAACATTCAGTACTTC. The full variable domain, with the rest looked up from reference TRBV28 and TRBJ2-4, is DVKVTQSSRYLVKRTGEKVFLECVQDMDHENMFWYRQDPGLGLRLIYFSYDVKMKEKGDIPEGYSVSREKKERFSLILESASTNQTSMYLCASSFRGGENIQYFGAGTRLSVL.

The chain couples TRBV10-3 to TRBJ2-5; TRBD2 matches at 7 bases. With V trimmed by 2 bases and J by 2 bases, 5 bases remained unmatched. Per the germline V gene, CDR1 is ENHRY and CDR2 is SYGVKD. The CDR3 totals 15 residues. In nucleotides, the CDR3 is TGTGCCATCAGTGAGGGGCCGGGGGGACAAGAGACCCAGTACTTC. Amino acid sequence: CAISEGPGGQETQYF.

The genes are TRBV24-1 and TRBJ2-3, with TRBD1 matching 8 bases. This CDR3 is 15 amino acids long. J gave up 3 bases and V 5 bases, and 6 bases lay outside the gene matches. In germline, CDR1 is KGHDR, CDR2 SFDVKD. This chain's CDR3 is CATSVSGQGTDTQYF. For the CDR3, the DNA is TGTGCCACCAGTGTGTCAGGACAGGGAACAGATACGCAGTATTTT.

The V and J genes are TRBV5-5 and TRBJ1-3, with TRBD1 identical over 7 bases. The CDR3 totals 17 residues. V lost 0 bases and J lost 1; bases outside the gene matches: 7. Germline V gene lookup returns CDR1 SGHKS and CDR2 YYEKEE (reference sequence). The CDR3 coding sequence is TGTGCCAGCAGCTTGGACGGTGGCAGGGGGTCTGGAAACACCATATATTTT. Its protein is CASSLDGGRGSGNTIYF.

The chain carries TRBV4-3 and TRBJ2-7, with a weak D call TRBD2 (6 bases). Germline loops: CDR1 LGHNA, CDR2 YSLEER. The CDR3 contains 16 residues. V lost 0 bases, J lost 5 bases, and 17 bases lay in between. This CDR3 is CASSQEAPPTSDEQYF. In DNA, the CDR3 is TGCGCCAGCAGCCAAGAGGCCCCCCCGACTAGTGACGAGCAGTACTTC.

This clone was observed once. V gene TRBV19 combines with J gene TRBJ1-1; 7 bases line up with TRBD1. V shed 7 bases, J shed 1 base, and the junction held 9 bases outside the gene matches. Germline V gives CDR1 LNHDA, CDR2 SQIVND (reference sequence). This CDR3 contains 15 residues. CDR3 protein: CASINSRTGNTEAFF. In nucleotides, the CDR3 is TGTGCCAGTATTAATAGTCGGACAGGGAACACTGAAGCTTTCTTT.

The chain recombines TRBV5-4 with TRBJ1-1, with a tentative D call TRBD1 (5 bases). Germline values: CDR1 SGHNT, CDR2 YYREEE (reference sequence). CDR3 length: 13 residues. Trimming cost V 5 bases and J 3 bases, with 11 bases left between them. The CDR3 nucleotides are TGTGCCAGCAGTCTCGGGGGGGACACTGAAGCTTTCTTT. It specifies CASSLGGDTEAFF.

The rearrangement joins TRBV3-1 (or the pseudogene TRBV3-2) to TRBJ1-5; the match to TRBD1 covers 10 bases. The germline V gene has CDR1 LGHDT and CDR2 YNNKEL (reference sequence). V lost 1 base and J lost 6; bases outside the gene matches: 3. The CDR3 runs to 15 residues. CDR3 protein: CASSQGGQGGQPQHF. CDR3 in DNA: TGTGCCAGCAGCCAAGGAGGACAGGGGGGTCAGCCCCAGCATTTT.

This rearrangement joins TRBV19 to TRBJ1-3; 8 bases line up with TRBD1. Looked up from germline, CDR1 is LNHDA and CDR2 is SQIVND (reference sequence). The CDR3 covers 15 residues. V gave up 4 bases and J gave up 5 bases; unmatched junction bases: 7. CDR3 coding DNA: TGTGCCAGTAGTAATTTCGGACAGGGACGAAACACCATATATTTT. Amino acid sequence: CASSNFGQGRNTIYF.

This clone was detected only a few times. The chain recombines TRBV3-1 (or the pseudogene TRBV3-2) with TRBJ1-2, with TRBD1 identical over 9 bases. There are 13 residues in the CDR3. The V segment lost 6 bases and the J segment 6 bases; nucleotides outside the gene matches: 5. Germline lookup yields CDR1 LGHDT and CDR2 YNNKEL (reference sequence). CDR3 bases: TGTGCCAGCAGGACGGGACAGGGACATGGCTACACCTTC. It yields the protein CASRTGQGHGYTF.

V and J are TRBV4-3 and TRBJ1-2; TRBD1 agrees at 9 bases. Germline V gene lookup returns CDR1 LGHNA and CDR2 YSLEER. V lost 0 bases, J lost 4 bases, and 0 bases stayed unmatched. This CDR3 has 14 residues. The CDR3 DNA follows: TGCGCCAGCAGCCAAGAGACAGGGGGCTATGGCTACACCTTC. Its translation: CASSQETGGYGYTF.

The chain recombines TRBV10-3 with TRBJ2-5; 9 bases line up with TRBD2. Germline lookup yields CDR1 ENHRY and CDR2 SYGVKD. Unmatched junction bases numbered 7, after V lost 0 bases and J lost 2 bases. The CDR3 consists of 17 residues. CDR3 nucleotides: TGTGCCATCAGTGAGTCTCCGGTAGCGGGGGCTCAAGAGACCCAGTACTTC. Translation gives CAISESPVAGAQETQYF.

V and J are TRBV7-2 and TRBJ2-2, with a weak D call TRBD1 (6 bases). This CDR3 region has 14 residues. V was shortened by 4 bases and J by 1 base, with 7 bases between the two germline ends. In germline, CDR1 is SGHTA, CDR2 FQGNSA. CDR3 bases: TGTGCCAGCAGCTCGGACAGGAACACCGGGGAGCTGTTTTTT. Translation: CASSSDRNTGELFF.

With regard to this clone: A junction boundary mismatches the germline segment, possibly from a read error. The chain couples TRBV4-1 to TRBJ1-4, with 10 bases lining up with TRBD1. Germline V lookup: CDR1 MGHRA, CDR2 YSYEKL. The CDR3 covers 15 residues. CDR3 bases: TGCGCCAGCAGCGAAGAGGGACAGGGGCGTGAAAAACTGTTTTTT. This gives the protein CASSEEGQGREKLFF.

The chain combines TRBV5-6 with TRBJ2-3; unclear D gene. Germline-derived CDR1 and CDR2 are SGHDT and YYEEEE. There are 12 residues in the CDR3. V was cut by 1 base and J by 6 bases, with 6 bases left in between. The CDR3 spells CASSLYSDTQYF. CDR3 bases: TGTGCCAGCAGCTTGTATTCCGATACGCAGTATTTT.

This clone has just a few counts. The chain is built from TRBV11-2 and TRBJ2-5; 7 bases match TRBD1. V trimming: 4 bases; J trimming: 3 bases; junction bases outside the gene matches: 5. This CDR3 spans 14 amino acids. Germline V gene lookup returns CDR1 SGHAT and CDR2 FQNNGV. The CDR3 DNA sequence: TGTGCCAGCAGCTCCGGCGACAGGGAAGAGACCCAGTACTTC. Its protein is CASSSGDREETQYF.

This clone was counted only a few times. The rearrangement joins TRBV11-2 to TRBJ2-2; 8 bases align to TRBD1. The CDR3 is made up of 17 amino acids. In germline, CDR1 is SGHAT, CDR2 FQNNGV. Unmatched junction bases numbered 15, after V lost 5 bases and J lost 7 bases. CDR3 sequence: CASSLTLRAGGIGELFF. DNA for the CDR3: TGTGCCAGCAGCCTAACCCTTCGGGCAGGGGGCATCGGGGAGCTGTTTTTT.

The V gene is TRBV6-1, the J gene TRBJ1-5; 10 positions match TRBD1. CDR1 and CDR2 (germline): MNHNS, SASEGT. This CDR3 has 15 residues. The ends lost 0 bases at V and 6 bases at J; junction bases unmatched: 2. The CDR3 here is CASSEATGGVQPQHF. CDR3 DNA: TGTGCCAGCAGTGAAGCGACAGGGGGCGTTCAGCCCCAGCATTTT.

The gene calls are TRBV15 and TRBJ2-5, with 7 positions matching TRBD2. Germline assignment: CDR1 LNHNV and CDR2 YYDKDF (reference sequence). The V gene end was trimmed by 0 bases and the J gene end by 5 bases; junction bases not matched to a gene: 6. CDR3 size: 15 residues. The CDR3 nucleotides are TGTGCCACCAGCAGAGAAGGACTAGGAAGGGAGACCCAGTACTTC. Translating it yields CATSREGLGRETQYF. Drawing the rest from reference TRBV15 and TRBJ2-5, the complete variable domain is DAMVIQNPRYQVTQFGKPVTLSCSQTLNHNVMYWYQQKSSQAPKLLFHYYDKDFNNEADTPDNFQSRRPNTSFCFLDIRSPGLGDTAMYLCATSREGLGRETQYFGPGTRLLVL.

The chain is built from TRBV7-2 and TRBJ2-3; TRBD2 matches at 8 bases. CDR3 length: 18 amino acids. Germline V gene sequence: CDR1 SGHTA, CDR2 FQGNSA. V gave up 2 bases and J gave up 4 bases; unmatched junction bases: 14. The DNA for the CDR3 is TGTGCCAGCAGCTTATGGAGCGGGGGTCCCTGGTTGCCAGATACGCAGTATTTT. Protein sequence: CASSLWSGGPWLPDTQYF.